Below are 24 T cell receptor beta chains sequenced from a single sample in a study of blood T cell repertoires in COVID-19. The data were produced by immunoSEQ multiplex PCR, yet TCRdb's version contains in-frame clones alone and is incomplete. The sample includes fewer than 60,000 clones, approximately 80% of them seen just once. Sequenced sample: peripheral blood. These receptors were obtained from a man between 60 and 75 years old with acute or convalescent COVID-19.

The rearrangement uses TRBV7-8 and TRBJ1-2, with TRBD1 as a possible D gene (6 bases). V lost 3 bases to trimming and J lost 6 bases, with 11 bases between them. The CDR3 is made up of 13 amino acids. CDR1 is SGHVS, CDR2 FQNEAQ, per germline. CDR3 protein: CASSLGTKDGYTF. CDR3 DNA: TGTGCCAGCAGCTTGGGGACAAAGGATGGCTACACCTTC.

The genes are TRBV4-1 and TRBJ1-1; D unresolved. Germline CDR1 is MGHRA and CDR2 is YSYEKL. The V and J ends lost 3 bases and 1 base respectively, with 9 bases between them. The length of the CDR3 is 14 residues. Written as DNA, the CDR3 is TGCGCCAGCAGCCAGAGCCCGGGGAACACTGAAGCTTTCTTT. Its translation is CASSQSPGNTEAFF.

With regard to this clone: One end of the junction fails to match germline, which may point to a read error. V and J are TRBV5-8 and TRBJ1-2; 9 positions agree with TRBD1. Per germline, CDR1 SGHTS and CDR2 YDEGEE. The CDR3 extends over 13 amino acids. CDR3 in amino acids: CASTLGQGYGYTF. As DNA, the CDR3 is TGTGCCAGCACCTTGGGACAGGGCTATGGCTACACCTTC.

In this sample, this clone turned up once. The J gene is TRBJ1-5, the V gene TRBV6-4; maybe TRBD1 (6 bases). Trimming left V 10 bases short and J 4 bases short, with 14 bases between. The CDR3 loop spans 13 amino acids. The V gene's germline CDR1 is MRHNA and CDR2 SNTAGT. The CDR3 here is CANALGANQPQHF. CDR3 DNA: TGTGCCAACGCCTTGGGGGCGAATCAGCCCCAGCATTTT.

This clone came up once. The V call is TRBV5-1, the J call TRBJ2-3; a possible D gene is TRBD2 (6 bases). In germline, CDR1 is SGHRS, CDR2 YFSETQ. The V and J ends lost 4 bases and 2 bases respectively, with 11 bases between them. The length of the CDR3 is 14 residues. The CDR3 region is CASSPRTTTDTQYF. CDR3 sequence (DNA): TGCGCCAGCAGCCCCAGGACTACCACAGATACGCAGTATTTT. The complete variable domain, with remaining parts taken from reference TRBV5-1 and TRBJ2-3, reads KAGVTQTPRYLIKTRGQQVTLSCSPISGHRSVSWYQQTPGQGLQFLFEYFSETQRNKGNFPGRFSGRQFSNSRSEMNVSTLELGDSALYLCASSPRTTTDTQYFGPGTRLTVL.

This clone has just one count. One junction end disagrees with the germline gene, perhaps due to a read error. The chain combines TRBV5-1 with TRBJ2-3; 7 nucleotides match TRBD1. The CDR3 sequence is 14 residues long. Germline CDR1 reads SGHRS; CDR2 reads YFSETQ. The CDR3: CASTLTGLTDTQYF. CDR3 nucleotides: TGCGCCAGCACCTTGACAGGGCTCACAGATACGCAGTATTTT.

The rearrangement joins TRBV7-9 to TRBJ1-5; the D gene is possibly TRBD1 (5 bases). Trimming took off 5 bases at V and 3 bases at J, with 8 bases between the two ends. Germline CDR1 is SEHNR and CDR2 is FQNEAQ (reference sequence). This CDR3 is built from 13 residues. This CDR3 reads CASSARDNQPQHF. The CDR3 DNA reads TGTGCCAGCAGCGCCAGGGACAATCAGCCCCAGCATTTT.

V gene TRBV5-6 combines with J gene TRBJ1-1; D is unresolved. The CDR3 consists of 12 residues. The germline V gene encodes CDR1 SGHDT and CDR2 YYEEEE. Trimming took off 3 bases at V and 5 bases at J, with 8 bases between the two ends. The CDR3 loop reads CASSYGGTEAFF. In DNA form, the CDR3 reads TGTGCCAGCAGCTACGGCGGAACTGAAGCTTTCTTT.

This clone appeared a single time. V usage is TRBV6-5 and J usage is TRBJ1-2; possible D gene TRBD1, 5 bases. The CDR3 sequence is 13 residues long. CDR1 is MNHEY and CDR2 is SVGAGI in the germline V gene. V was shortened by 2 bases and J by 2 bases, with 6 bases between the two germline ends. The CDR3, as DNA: TGTGCCAGCAGTTACAAGGGGAACTATGGCTACACCTTC. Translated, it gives CASSYKGNYGYTF.

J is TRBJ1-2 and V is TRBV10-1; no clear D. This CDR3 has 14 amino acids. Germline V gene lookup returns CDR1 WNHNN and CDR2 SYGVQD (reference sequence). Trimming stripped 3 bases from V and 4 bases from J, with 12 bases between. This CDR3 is CASSDGFTPYGYTF. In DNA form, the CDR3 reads TGCGCCAGCAGTGACGGGTTCACTCCCTATGGCTACACCTTC.

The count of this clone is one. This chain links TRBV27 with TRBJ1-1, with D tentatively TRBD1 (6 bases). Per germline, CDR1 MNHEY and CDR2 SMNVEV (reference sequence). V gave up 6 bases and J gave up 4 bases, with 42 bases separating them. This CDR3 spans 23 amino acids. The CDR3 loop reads CASRRSATIHSEKNRAESTEAFF. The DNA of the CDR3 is TGTGCCAGCAGGCGGAGTGCAACCATACACTCAGAAAAAAACAGGGCGGAGTCCACTGAAGCTTTCTTT.

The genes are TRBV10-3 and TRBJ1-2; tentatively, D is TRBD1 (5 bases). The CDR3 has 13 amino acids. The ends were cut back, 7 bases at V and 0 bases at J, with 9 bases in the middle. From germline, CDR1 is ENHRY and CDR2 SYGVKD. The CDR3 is CAITGVANYGYTF. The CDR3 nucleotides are TGTGCCATCACGGGGGTAGCTAACTATGGCTACACCTTC.

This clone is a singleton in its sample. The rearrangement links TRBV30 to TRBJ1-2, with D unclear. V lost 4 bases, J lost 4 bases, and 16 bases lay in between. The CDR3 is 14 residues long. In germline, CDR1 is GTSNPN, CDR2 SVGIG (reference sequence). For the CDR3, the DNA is TGTGCCTGGACTCTGAGAGCAGGAATCTATGGCTACACCTTC. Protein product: CAWTLRAGIYGYTF.

In nucleotides, the CDR3 is TGTGCCAGTAGTCCCGGGACAGGGGGCGCGGGGGAAGCTTTCTTT. Translating it yields CASSPGTGGAGEAFF. V is TRBV19 and J is TRBJ1-1, with 12 bases matching TRBD1. Germline assignment: CDR1 LNHDA and CDR2 SQIVND (reference sequence). This CDR3 region has 15 residues. After removal of 5 bases from V and 8 bases from J, the junction contained 9 bases not matched to a gene.

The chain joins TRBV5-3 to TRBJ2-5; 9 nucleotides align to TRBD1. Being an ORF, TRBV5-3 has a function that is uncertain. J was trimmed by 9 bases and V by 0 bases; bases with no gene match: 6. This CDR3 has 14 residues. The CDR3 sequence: CARSLASTGGAQYF. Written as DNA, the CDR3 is TGTGCCAGAAGCTTGGCCTCGACAGGGGGGGCCCAGTACTTC.

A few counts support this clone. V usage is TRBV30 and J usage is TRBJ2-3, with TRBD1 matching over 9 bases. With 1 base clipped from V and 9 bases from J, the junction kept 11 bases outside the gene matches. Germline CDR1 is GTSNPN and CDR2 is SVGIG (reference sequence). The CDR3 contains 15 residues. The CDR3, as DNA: TGTGCCTGGAGTGGCCGGGACAGGGAACCTCAGACGCAGTATTTT. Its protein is CAWSGRDREPQTQYF.

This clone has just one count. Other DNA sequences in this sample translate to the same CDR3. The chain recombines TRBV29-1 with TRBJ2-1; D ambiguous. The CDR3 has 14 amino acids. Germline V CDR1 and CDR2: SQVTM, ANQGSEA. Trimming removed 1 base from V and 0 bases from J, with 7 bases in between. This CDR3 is CSVEGTVSYNEQFF. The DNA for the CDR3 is TGCAGCGTTGAAGGCACAGTCTCCTACAATGAGCAGTTCTTC.

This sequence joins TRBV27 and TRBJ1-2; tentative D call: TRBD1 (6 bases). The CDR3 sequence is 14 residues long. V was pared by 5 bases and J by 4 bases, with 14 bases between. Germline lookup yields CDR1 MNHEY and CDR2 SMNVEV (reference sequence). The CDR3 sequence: CASSRDMEAYGYTF. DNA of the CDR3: TGTGCCAGCAGTCGGGACATGGAGGCCTATGGCTACACCTTC.

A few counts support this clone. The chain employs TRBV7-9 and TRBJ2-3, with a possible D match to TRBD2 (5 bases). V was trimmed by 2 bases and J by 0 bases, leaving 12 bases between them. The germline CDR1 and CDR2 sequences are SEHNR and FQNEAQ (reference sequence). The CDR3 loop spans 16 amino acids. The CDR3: CASSLSLSGSTDTQYF. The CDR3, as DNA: TGTGCCAGCAGCTTATCCCTCAGCGGTAGCACAGATACGCAGTATTTT.

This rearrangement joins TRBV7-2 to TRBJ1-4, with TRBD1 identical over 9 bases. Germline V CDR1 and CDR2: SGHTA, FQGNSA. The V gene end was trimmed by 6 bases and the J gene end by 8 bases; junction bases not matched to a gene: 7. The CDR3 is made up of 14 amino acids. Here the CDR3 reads CASRTGTGNEKLFF. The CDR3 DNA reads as TGTGCCAGCAGGACCGGGACAGGGAACGAAAAACTGTTTTTT.

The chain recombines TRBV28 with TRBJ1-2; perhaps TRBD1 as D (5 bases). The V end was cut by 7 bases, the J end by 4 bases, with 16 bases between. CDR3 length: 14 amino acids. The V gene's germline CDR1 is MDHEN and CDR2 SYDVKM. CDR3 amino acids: CASTSRQPTYGYTF. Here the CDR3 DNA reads TGTGCCAGCACCAGCCGACAGCCAACCTATGGCTACACCTTC.

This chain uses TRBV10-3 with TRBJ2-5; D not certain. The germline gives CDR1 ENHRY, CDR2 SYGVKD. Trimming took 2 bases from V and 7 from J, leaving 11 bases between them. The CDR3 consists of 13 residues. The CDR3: CAISEIQTGTQYF. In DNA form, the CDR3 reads TGTGCCATCAGTGAGATCCAGACGGGGACCCAGTACTTC.

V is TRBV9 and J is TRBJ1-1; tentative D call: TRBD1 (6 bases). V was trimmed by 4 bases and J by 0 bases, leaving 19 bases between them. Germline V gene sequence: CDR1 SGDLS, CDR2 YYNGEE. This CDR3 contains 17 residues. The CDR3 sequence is CASSNRDIELLNTEAFF. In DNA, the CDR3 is TGTGCCAGCAGCAACAGGGATATAGAACTGCTGAACACTGAAGCTTTCTTT.

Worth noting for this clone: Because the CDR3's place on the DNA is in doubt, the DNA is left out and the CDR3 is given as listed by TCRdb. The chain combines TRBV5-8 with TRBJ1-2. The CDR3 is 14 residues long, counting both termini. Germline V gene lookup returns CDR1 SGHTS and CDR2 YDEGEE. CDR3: CASSFGTSGRGYTF.